This entry lists 2 T cell receptor beta chains sequenced from one sample in a study of beta chain features in type 1 diabetes. As every portion of the isolated RNA was reverse transcribed, the sequencing read expressed TCRB transcripts. The method was immunoSEQ multiplex PCR; TCRdb's version includes in-frame clones alone and lacks a portion of them. The top ten clones hold almost 0.65% of a sample with roughly 150,000 clones, about 8.1% of them seen once. Sequencing was done on a sample of central memory CD4+ T cells from blood. The receptors come from a man aged 18 to 29 in good health.

At least ten counts were recorded for this clone. This chain links TRBV7-2 with TRBJ1-2; a weak D match, TRBD1 (6 bases). CDR3 length: 13 residues. Looked up from germline, CDR1 is SGHTA and CDR2 is FQGNSA. Trimming cost V 5 bases and J 4 bases, with 11 bases left between them. CDR3 residues: CASSARQAYGYTF. The DNA for the CDR3 is TGTGCCAGCAGCGCCCGACAGGCCTATGGCTACACCTTC.

This clone was recorded a few times. This chain joins TRBV27 and TRBJ1-5; D is unresolved. This CDR3 contains 14 residues. Germline assignment: CDR1 MNHEY and CDR2 SMNVEV (reference sequence). Trimming removed 6 bases from V and 0 bases from J, with 9 bases in between. CDR3 DNA: TGTGCCAGCAGGAGCGGCGATAGCAATCAGCCCCAGCATTTT. This codes for CASRSGDSNQPQHF.